This T cell receptor (beta chain) was obtained from a study of T cell changes during pregnancy in multiple sclerosis. In germline, CDR1 is SGHAT, CDR2 FQDESV (reference sequence). The CDR3 runs to 16 residues. The V end lost 6 bases, the J end lost 3 bases, and 17 bases lay between the germline ends. Assay used: immunoSEQ multiplex PCR; TCRdb lists only in-frame clones, some missing. This table has approximately 93,000 clones, about 91% appearing once. This clonotype originated in a female donor with multiple sclerosis, enrolled in a pregnancy study. Sequenced material: peripheral blood, taken before pregnancy. The chain is built from TRBV11-1 and TRBJ2-2, with D maybe TRBD1 (5 bases). The CDR3 reads CASSSGPRGDTGELFF. The CDR3 DNA reads TGTGCCAGCAGTTCCGGGCCTAGGGGTGACACCGGGGAGCTGTTTTTT.